The next 20 T cell receptor beta chains were all read from a single sample in a study of identical twins (dated by TCRdb to between 2015 and 2016). Library preparation was by 5' RACE. The sample was run on an Illumina HiSeq 2000. The public sequencing data were trimmed at Q25 with fastp and processed into clonotypes with MiXCR by TCRdb, which kept only in-frame beta chains. All rows with the same CDR3 protein become a single entry with the most common DNA and genes. The sample table lists some 500,000 distinct CDR3 sequences, roughly an eighth of them with a count of one. Clones ranked in the top ten supply approximately 0.98% of the sample. The same sample was also used in a study of yellow fever vaccine responses in identical twins.

The sequencing input was CD4+ T cells sorted from blood. The receptors come from a woman between 18 and 29 years old in good health.

This clonotype was observed many times. V is TRBV2 and J is TRBJ2-6, with 9 bases matching TRBD1. The CDR3 totals 16 residues. Germline V gives CDR1 SNHLY, CDR2 FYNNEI. The V and J ends lost 6 bases and 3 bases, in that order; junction bases with no gene match: 6. The chain's CDR3 is CASRKGQGGGANVLTF. DNA of the CDR3: TGTGCCAGCAGGAAGGGACAGGGAGGTGGGGCCAACGTCCTGACTTTC.

This sequence joins TRBV5-1 and TRBJ2-1, with 9 positions matching TRBD2. Looked up from germline, CDR1 is SGHRS and CDR2 is YFSETQ. This CDR3 has 14 residues. V lost 3 bases, J lost 8 bases, and 6 bases stayed unmatched. CDR3 sequence: CASSWVAGADEQFF. The CDR3, as DNA: TGCGCCAGCAGCTGGGTAGCGGGGGCGGATGAGCAGTTCTTC.

This clonotype appeared many times. The CDR3 DNA sequence: TGTGCCAGCGGCGGGGCAGATACGCAGTATTTT. It yields the protein CASGGADTQYF. This chain joins TRBV12-3 or TRBV12-4 and TRBJ2-3; possible D gene TRBD2, 6 bases. The CDR3 is made up of 11 amino acids. V was trimmed by 8 bases and J by 4 bases, leaving 7 bases between them.

This clonotype was detected ten times or more. The chain recombines TRBV12-3 or TRBV12-4 with TRBJ2-5, with D possibly TRBD2 on 5 matching bases. V was trimmed by 3 bases and J by 7 bases, leaving 12 bases between them. The CDR3 has 13 amino acids. CDR3 region: CASSFGGLGTQYF. CDR3 nucleotides: TGTGCCAGCAGTTTCGGTGGACTCGGGACCCAGTACTTC.

This clonotype was picked up a small number of times. J is TRBJ1-5 and V is TRBV19; 8 bases are a match to TRBD1. The junction had 8 bases not matched to a gene; V was cut back by 7 bases and J by 6 bases. CDR1 is LNHDA, CDR2 SQIVND, per germline (reference sequence). The CDR3 is 14 residues long. The CDR3 spells CASMFRGRGQPQHF. DNA of the CDR3: TGTGCCAGTATGTTCAGGGGGCGCGGTCAGCCCCAGCATTTT.

V usage is TRBV5-6 and J usage is TRBJ2-7; 10 nucleotides align to TRBD1. J was trimmed by 2 bases and V by 2 bases; bases with no gene match: 7. The CDR3 has 16 amino acids. Looked up from germline, CDR1 is SGHDT and CDR2 is YYEEEE. The CDR3 reads CASSFLQTGGTYEQYF. DNA of the CDR3: TGTGCCAGCAGCTTCCTTCAGACAGGGGGCACCTACGAGCAGTACTTC.

This clonotype was observed a few times. This chain uses TRBV20-1 with TRBJ2-7; 7 positions agree with TRBD1. CDR1 and CDR2 from the germline V gene are DFQATT and SNEGSKA (reference sequence). The length of the CDR3 is 12 residues. Germline trimming cut 2 bases from V and 5 bases from J; bases unmatched to any gene: 3. CDR3 in DNA: TGCAGTGCTAGAAACAGGGGAGACGAGCAGTACTTC. Amino acids: CSARNRGDEQYF.

The chain joins TRBV6-2 or TRBV6-3 to TRBJ2-7, with D tentatively TRBD2 (5 bases). V was shortened by 0 bases and J by 5 bases, with 14 bases between the two germline ends. Germline CDR1 and CDR2: MNHEY and SVGEGT. CDR3 length: 15 amino acids. The CDR3 reads CASSYSSRVGNEQYF. The CDR3 DNA reads as TGTGCCAGCAGTTACTCTTCGAGGGTGGGAAACGAGCAGTACTTC.

Notes on this clonotype: The junction does not match germline at one end; this may be a read error. The DNA for the CDR3 is TGTGTCAGCAAGAGGGACACTGAAGCTTTCTTT. Translation: CVSKRDTEAFF. This chain joins TRBV6-6 and TRBJ1-1; no clear D gene. Germline V lookup: CDR1 MNHNY, CDR2 SVGAGI (reference sequence). This CDR3 is 11 amino acids long.

The rearrangement uses TRBV5-1 and TRBJ2-2; maybe TRBD1 (5 bases). The V gene's germline CDR1 is SGHRS and CDR2 YFSETQ. V was cut by 0 bases and J by 4 bases, with 10 bases left in between. This CDR3 has 15 amino acids. The CDR3: CASSLEGRSTGELFF. CDR3 DNA: TGCGCCAGCAGCTTGGAGGGGCGCAGCACCGGGGAGCTGTTTTTT.

This clonotype was recorded many times. DNA for the CDR3: TGTGCCAGCAGTCCCAGGGATGTGGGGGAAAAACTGTTTTTT. Protein product: CASSPRDVGEKLFF. This chain uses TRBV12-3 or TRBV12-4 with TRBJ1-4; possible D gene TRBD1, 5 bases. The CDR3 has 14 amino acids. V lost 5 bases and J lost 8, with 15 bases in between.

This sequence joins TRBV11-1 and TRBJ2-1; 9 positions match TRBD2. Germline CDR1 reads SGHAT; CDR2 reads FQDESV (reference sequence). This CDR3 region has 18 residues. V shed 5 bases, J shed 8 bases, and the junction held 19 bases outside the gene matches. CDR3 nucleotides: TGTGCCAGCAGCCAGGGGGGTTGGGCTAGCGGGATTATCCATGAGCAGTTCTTC. This sequence encodes CASSQGGWASGIIHEQFF.

The chain combines TRBV3-1 with TRBJ1-4; TRBD1 might be the D (5 bases). This CDR3 has 17 amino acids. Trimming took off 1 base at V and 7 bases at J, with 19 bases between the two ends. Germline CDR1 is LGHDT and CDR2 is YNNKEL (reference sequence). The chain's CDR3 is CASSQGRSWRGGEKLFF. The CDR3 DNA reads as TGTGCCAGCAGCCAAGGTCGAAGTTGGAGGGGCGGTGAAAAACTGTTTTTT.

This chain uses TRBV6-2 or TRBV6-3 with TRBJ2-7, with D perhaps matching TRBD1 or TRBD2 (5 bases each). Germline V lookup: CDR1 MNHEY, CDR2 SVGEGT. Deletions cut 5 bases from V and 7 bases from J, with 15 bases between. The CDR3 has 13 amino acids. The CDR3 coding sequence is TGTGCCAGCAGTAGAACCGGGACGAGGGAGCAGTACTTC. Its protein product is CASSRTGTREQYF.

This clonotype turned up a few times. The rearrangement links TRBV12-3 or TRBV12-4 to TRBJ2-7, with D possibly being TRBD1 (5 bases). The CDR3 sequence is 14 residues long. Between the trimmed V and J ends, which lost 6 bases and 0 bases, there was a span of 12 bases. The CDR3 DNA reads as TGTGCCAGCAGCTCAGACAGCCGCTCCTACGAGCAGTACTTC. The encoded protein is CASSSDSRSYEQYF.

The chain uses TRBV11-2 and TRBJ2-7; D ambiguous. Germline V gene lookup returns CDR1 SGHAT and CDR2 FQNNGV. CDR3 length: 14 amino acids. With 4 bases removed from V and 3 bases from J, the gap between germline ends came to 13 bases. The chain's CDR3 is CASSSDTKYYEQYF. The CDR3 DNA reads TGTGCCAGCAGCTCAGACACGAAGTACTACGAGCAGTACTTC.

The chain carries TRBV12-3 or TRBV12-4 and TRBJ2-3; D call uncertain. Trimming cost V 6 bases and J 9 bases, with 13 bases left between them. This CDR3 has 12 residues. The CDR3 spells CASSLRPSTQYF. The CDR3 coding sequence is TGTGCCAGCAGCCTAAGACCCTCGACGCAGTATTTT.

The genes are TRBV6-2 or TRBV6-3 and TRBJ2-7; D uncertain. The CDR3 contains 12 residues. Germline assignment: CDR1 MNHEY and CDR2 SVGEGT. Trimming took 0 bases from V and 5 from J, leaving 5 bases between them. This CDR3 is CASSYSRHEQYF. CDR3 DNA: TGTGCCAGCAGTTACTCGAGGCACGAGCAGTACTTC.

This clonotype has only a few counts. This chain uses TRBV6-5 with TRBJ2-7; 7 bases match TRBD2. Germline lookup yields CDR1 MNHEY and CDR2 SVGAGI. The CDR3 loop spans 13 amino acids. V lost 4 bases and J lost 4; bases outside the gene matches: 4. CDR3 sequence reads: CASSSGLGYEQYF. As DNA, the CDR3 is TGTGCCAGCAGTTCCGGACTAGGTTACGAGCAGTACTTC.

The table lists this clonotype with a few counts. The rearrangement links TRBV28 to TRBJ2-2; 9 bases match TRBD1. The V gene end was trimmed by 4 bases and the J gene end by 0 bases; junction bases not matched to a gene: 3. In germline, CDR1 is MDHEN, CDR2 SYDVKM. The CDR3 loop spans 16 amino acids. The CDR3: CASSSTGGANTGELFF. The CDR3 coding sequence is TGTGCCAGCAGTTCCACAGGGGGCGCGAACACCGGGGAGCTGTTTTTT.